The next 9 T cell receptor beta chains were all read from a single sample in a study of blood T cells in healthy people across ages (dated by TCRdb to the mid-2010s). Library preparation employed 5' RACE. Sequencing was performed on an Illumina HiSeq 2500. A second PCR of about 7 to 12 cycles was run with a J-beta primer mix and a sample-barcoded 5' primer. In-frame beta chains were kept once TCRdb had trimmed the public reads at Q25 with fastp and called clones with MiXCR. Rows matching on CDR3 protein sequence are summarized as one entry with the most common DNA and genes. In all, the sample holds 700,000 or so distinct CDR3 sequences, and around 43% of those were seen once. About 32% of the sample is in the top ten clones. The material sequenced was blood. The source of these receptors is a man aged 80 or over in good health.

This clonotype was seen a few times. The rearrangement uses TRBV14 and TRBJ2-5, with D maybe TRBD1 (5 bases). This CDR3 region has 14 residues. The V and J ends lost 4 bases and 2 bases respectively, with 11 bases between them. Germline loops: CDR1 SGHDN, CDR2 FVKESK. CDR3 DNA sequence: TGTGCCAGCAGCCGTTTTGACAGTCAAGAGACCCAGTACTTC. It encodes CASSRFDSQETQYF.

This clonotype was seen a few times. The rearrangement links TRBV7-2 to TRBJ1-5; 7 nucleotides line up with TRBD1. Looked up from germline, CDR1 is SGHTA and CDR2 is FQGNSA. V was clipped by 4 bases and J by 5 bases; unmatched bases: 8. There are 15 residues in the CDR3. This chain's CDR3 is CASSSTGNRDQPQHF. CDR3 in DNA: TGTGCCAGCAGCTCGACAGGGAATAGGGATCAGCCCCAGCATTTT.

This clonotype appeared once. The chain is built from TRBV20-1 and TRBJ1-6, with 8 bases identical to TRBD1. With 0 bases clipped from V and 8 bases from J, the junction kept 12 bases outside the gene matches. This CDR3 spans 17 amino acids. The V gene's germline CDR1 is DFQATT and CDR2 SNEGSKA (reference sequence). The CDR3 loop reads CSARDVLQGESHSPLHF. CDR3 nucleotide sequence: TGCAGTGCTAGAGATGTTCTACAGGGGGAAAGTCATTCACCCCTCCACTTT.

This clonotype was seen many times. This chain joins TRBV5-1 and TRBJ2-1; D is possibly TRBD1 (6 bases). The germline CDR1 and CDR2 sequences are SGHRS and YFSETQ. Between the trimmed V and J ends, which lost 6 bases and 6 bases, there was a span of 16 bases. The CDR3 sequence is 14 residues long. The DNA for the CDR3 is TGCGCCAGCATCTGCAGGGGCTTTAGCAATGAGCAGTTCTTC. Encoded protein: CASICRGFSNEQFF.

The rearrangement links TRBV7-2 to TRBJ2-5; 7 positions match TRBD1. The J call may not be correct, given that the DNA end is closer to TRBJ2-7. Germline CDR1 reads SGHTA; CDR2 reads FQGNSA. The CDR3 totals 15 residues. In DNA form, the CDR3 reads TGTGCCAGCAGCCGACGACAGGGTAGTATGGGCGAGCAGTACTTC. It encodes CASSRRQGSMGEQYF.

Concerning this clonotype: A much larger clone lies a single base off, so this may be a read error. In DNA form, the CDR3 reads TGCAGTGCTAGAGTTTCAGGGGAGAGAGTCTATGGCTACACCTTC. It specifies CSARVSGERVYGYTF. This sequence joins TRBV20-1 and TRBJ1-2; D is perhaps TRBD1 (6 bases). The CDR3 totals 15 residues. The V and J ends lost 1 base and 4 bases respectively, with 16 bases between them. The germline gives CDR1 DFQATT, CDR2 SNEGSKA (reference sequence).

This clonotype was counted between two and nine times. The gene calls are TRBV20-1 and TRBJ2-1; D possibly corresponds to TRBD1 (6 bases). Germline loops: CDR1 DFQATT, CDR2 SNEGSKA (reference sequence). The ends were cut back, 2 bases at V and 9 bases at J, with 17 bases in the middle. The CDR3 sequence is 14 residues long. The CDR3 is CSARSGHRTGEQFF. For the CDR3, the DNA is TGCAGTGCTAGATCGGGACACCGGACGGGTGAGCAGTTCTTC.

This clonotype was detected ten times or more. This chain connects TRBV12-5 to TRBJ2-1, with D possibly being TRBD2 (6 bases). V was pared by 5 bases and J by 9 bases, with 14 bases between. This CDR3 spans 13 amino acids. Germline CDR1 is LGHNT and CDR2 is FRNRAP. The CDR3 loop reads CASGVHLGGEQFF. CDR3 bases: TGTGCTAGTGGTGTACACCTCGGGGGTGAGCAGTTCTTC. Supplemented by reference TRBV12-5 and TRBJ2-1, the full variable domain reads DARVTQTPRHKVTEMGQEVTMRCQPILGHNTVFWYRQTMMQGLELLAYFRNRAPLDDSGMPKDRFSAEMPDATLATLKIQPSEPRDSAVYFCASGVHLGGEQFFGPGTRLTVL.

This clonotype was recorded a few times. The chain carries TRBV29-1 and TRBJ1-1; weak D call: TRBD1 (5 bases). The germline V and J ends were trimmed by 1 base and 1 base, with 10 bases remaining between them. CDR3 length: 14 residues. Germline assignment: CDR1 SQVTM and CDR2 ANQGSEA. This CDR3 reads CSVEVRQGNTEAFF. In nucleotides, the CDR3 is TGCAGCGTTGAAGTAAGGCAGGGGAACACTGAAGCTTTCTTT.